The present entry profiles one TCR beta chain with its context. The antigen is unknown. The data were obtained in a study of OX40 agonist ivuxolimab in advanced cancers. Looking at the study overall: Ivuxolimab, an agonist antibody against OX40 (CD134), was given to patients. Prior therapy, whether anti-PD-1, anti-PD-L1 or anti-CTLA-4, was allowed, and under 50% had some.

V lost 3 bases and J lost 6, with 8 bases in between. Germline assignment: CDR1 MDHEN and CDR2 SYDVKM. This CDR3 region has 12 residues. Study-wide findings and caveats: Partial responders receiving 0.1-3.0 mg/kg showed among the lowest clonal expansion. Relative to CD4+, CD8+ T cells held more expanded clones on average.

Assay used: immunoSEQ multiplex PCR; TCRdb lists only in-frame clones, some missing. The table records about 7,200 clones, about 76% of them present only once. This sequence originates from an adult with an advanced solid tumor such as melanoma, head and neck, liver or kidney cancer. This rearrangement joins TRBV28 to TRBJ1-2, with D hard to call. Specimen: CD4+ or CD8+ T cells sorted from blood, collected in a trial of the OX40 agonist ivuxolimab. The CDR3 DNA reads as TGTGCCAGCAGTTTTCCGAGGGATGGCTACACCTTC. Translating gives CASSFPRDGYTF.